This TCR beta chain was sequenced during a study of identical twins. This clonotype was picked up many times. Its antigen remains unidentified. Notes on the study in general: Insertions were reduced in abundant cord blood beta clonotypes but not in memory repertoires. The authors drew conclusions from cross-sectional statistical analysis rather than following the same donors.

Losses at the gene ends were 0 bases for V and 9 bases for J; bases not matched to a gene: 7. The CDR3 spans 15 residues. Germline lookup yields CDR1 LNHNV and CDR2 YYDKDF (reference sequence). Template switching added a universal primer site; cDNA carried unique molecular identifiers. TCRdb analysed the 5' RACE reads with MiXCR anew, one entry per CDR3 protein. In the table there are 250,000 or so distinct CDR3 sequences, roughly 7% of which are singletons. These records were also assigned to another study, of yellow fever vaccine responses in identical twins. That source reports: Twins' vaccine T cell responses were reported to seem partly convergent and partly personalized.

The sequence derives from a woman younger than 35 in good health. The sample comprised memory (CD45RO+) T cells sorted from blood. The gene calls are TRBV15 and TRBJ2-5; 10 bases fit TRBD1. DNA for the CDR3: TGTGCCACCAGCAGAGATAAGGGGACAGGGGAGCCCCAGTACTTC. It codes for CATSRDKGTGEPQYF.